The sequence of this T cell receptor beta chain was determined in a study of shared clonotypes between healthy human individuals. Study details: A donor's plate count was three for CD4 naive and three for CD4 memory; CD8 naive had two and CD8 memory one.

CDR3 length equals 15 residues. Trimming left V 2 bases short and J 3 bases short, with 13 bases between. Germline V gene data show CDR1 as SGHTA and CDR2 as FQGNSA. Healthy HIV-negative adults with no recent acute infections or vaccinations were recruited as donors. Repertoires were generated with immunoSEQ multiplex PCR, while TCRdb's copy carries only in-frame clones and drops some. The data show some 2.3 million clones, just over 90% seen once. General study results and limits: Across subsets, estimated richness was generally greater for naive than for memory populations.

Remarks on this clone: Its target is not known.

The sequence came from a man younger than 35 in good health. Some clones in this sample may be carry-over from other donors' samples. Input material: naive CD4+ T cells from PBMCs. This sample's subset: CD45RA+ positively selected. V usage is TRBV7-2 and J usage is TRBJ1-1; perhaps TRBD1 as D (5 bases). CDR3 bases: TGTGCCAGCAGCTTAATCCCCGGCAGGGACACTGAAGCTTTCTTT. Amino acid sequence: CASSLIPGRDTEAFF.